These 10 T cell receptor beta chains originate from one sample sequenced in a study of blood T cells in healthy people across ages. The second PCR ran 7 to 11 cycles with a sample-barcoded 5' primer and J-beta primers. MiXCR, applied by TCRdb to the 5' RACE reads, yields one record per CDR3 protein. The sample shows roughly 1,800,000 distinct CDR3 sequences, roughly 49% of them seen only once. Material: blood. Receptors originate from a woman aged 40 to 49 in good health.

The chain uses TRBV2 and TRBJ2-7, with TRBD1 matching over 8 bases. This CDR3 comprises 15 residues. Trimming at V came to 6 bases and at J to 1 base, leaving 8 bases not matched to a gene. In germline, CDR1 is SNHLY, CDR2 FYNNEI. The CDR3 DNA sequence: TGTGCCAGCAGGACTAGGACAGGGTCATCCTACGAGCAGTACTTC. It codes for CASRTRTGSSYEQYF.

This clonotype was counted a single time. The CDR3 protein is CASRTNRGHIQYF. CDR3 sequence (DNA): TGTGCCAGCCGCACAAACAGGGGACACATTCAGTACTTC. The rearrangement links TRBV27 to TRBJ2-7, with TRBD1 identical over 7 bases. The closer fit of TRBJ2-4 to the DNA end suggests the J call may be wrong. Germline V gene data show CDR1 as MNHEY and CDR2 as SMNVEV (reference sequence). CDR3 size: 13 residues.

This chain uses TRBV9 with TRBJ1-2; 8 nucleotides match TRBD1. The CDR3 contains 15 residues. Germline V gives CDR1 SGDLS, CDR2 YYNGEE. V trimming: 0 bases; J trimming: 4 bases; junction bases outside the gene matches: 5. CDR3 residues: CASSVGPGGGYGYTF. Written as DNA, the CDR3 is TGTGCCAGCAGCGTAGGACCAGGGGGCGGCTATGGCTACACCTTC.

The chain is built from TRBV29-1 and TRBJ2-1, with 10 bases matching TRBD1. The tail of the sequence fits TRBJ2-7 better, so the J call may be wrong. The length of the CDR3 is 13 residues. From germline, CDR1 is SQVTM and CDR2 ANQGSEA. CDR3 loop: CSVVTGGKGEQYF. The CDR3 DNA is TGCAGCGTAGTGACAGGGGGCAAGGGTGAGCAGTACTTC.

V is TRBV11-1 and J is TRBJ2-1; TRBD2 matches 9 bases. Germline CDR1 SGHAT, CDR2 FQDESV (reference sequence). V lost 1 base and J lost 8; bases outside the gene matches: 6. The CDR3 is made up of 15 amino acids. The CDR3, as DNA: TGTGCCAGCAGCTTAGGAGGTAGCGGGGGATATGAGCAGTTCTTC. Amino acid sequence: CASSLGGSGGYEQFF.

The rearrangement links TRBV15 to TRBJ2-3; D assignment may be TRBD1 or TRBD2 (5 bases each). V lost 8 bases to trimming and J lost 0 bases, with 6 bases between them. The CDR3 runs to 12 residues. Germline V gives CDR1 LNHNV, CDR2 YYDKDF (reference sequence). Here the CDR3 reads CATGDSTDTQYF. CDR3 DNA: TGTGCCACCGGGGACAGCACAGATACGCAGTATTTT. The full variable domain, with the rest looked up from reference TRBV15 and TRBJ2-3, is DAMVIQNPRYQVTQFGKPVTLSCSQTLNHNVMYWYQQKSSQAPKLLFHYYDKDFNNEADTPDNFQSRRPNTSFCFLDIRSPGLGDTAMYLCATGDSTDTQYFGPGTRLTVL.

In this sample, this clonotype turned up a few times. V gene TRBV5-1 combines with J gene TRBJ2-3, with D perhaps TRBD1 (6 bases). The CDR3 consists of 16 residues. Germline V lookup: CDR1 SGHRS, CDR2 YFSETQ. V was shortened by 5 bases and J by 0 bases, with 16 bases between the two germline ends. DNA of the CDR3: TGCGCCAGCAGGATAGGGGGTGCGACTAGCACAGATACGCAGTATTTT. As protein: CASRIGGATSTDTQYF.

The rearrangement uses TRBV15 and TRBJ1-5, with D unresolved. The germline V gene encodes CDR1 LNHNV and CDR2 YYDKDF (reference sequence). The CDR3 contains 13 residues. Trimming cost V 5 bases and J 3 bases, with 8 bases left between them. This CDR3 is CATSPGLNQPQHF. CDR3 in DNA: TGTGCCACCAGCCCGGGCCTCAATCAGCCCCAGCATTTT.

This clonotype was found a few times. This chain links TRBV27 with TRBJ2-3; 11 nucleotides line up with TRBD2. Germline V gene sequence: CDR1 MNHEY, CDR2 SMNVEV (reference sequence). There are 15 residues in the CDR3. The ends lost 6 bases at V and 3 bases at J; junction bases unmatched: 5. The DNA for the CDR3 is TGTGCCAGCAGCATTAGCGGGGGGGTTACAGATACGCAGTATTTT. Translating gives CASSISGGVTDTQYF.

The sample holds many counts of this clonotype. The chain links TRBV4-2 to TRBJ2-5; TRBD2 matches at 11 bases. CDR1 and CDR2 (germline): LGHNA, YNFKEQ. V was clipped by 1 base and J by 2 bases; unmatched bases: 0. This CDR3 is 15 amino acids long. CDR3 sequence reads: CASSQVAGGQETQYF. The DNA of the CDR3 is TGTGCCAGCAGCCAAGTAGCGGGGGGGCAAGAGACCCAGTACTTC.